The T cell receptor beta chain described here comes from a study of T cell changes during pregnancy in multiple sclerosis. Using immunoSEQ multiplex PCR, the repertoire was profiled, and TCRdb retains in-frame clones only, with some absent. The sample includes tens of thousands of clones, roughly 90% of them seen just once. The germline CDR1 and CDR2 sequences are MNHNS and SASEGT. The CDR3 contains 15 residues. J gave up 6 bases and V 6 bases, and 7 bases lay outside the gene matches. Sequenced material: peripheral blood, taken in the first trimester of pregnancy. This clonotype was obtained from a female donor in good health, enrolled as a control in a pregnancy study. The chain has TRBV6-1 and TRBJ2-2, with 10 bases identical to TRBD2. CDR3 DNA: TGTGCCAGCAGCCCAGCGGGGGGGAGAGCCGGGGAGCTGTTTTTT. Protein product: CASSPAGGRAGELFF.